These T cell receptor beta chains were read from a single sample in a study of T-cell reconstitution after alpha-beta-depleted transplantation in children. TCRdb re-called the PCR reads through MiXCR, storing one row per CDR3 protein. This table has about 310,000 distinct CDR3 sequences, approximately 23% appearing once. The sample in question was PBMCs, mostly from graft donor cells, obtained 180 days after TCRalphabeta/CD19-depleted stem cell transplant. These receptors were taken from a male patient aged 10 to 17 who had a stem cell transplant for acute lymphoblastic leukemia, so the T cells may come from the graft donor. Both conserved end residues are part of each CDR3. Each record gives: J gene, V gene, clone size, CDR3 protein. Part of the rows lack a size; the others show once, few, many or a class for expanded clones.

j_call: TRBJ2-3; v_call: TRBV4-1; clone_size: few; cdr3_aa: CASSGLGQSTDTQYF
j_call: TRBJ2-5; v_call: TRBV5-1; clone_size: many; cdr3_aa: CASSLEGLQRETQYF
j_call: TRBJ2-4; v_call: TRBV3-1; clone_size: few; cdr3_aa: CASSQYAGSGSGNIQYF
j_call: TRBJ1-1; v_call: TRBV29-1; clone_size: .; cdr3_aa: CSVLIGTEAFF
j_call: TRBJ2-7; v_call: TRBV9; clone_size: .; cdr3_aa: CASSKTLEARGNYEQYF
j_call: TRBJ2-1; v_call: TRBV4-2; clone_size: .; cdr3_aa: CASSLFPPSGSNEQFF
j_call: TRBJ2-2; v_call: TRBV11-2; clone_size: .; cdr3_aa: CASSLRPGQGELFF
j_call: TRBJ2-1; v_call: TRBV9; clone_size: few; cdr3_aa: CASSPRTYYNEQFF
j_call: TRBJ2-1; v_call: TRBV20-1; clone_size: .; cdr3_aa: CSARVYLAGAYNEQFF
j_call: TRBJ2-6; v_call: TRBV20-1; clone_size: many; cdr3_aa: CSASNRGQSGANVLTF
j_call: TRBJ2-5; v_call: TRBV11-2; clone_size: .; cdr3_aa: CASSFGTSGLYQETQYF
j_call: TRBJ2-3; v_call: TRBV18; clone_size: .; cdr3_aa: CASSPPRTVTDTQYF
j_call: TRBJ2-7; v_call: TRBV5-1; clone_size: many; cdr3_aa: CASSSTLYEQYF
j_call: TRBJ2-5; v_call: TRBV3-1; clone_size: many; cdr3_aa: CASSQDVREWGETQYF
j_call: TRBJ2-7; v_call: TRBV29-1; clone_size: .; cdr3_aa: CSVVADEQYF
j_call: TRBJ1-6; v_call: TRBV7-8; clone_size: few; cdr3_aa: CASSYRTGKAPLHF
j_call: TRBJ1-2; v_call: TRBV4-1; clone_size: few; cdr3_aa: CASSQVGAYGYTF
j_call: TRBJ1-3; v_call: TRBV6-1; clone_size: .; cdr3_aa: CAIPRGNTIYF
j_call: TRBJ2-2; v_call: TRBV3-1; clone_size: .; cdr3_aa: CASSQEITGELFF
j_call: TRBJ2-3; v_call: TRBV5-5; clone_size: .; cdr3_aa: CASSHQGGGADTQYF
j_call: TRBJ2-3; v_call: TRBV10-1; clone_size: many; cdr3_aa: CASAPGLAGEDTQYF
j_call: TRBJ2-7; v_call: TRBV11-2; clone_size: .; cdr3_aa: CASTTGRRSSYEQYF
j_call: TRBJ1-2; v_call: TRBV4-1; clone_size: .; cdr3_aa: CASSPVWGTGNGYTF
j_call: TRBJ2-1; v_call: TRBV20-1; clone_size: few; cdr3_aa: CSAKGRGSLSYNEQFF
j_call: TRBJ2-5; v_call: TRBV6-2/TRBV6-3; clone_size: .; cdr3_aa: CASTGTGAAETQYF
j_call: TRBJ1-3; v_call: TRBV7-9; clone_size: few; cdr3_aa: CASSQEAWVAGNTIYF
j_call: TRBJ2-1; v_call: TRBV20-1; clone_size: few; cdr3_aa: CSARITGTPKPFF
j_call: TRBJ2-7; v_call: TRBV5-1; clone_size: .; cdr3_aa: CASARGGGNVLSSYEQYF
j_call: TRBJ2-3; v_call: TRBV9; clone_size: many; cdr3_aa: CASSVLAGTDTQYF
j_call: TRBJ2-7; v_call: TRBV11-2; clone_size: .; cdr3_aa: CASSSAPTGYEQYF
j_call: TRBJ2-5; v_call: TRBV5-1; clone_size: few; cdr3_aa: CASSSDTRETQYF
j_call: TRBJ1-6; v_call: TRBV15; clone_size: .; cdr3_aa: CATSRDRTGILPLHF
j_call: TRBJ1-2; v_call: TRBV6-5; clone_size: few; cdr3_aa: CASSWDRGRGAHGYTF
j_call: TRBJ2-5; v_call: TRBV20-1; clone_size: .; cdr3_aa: CSASLSGGQETQYF
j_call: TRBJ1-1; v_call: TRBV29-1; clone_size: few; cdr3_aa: CSVDARDTEAFF
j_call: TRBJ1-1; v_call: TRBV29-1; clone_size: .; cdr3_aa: CSVEMGMNTEAFF
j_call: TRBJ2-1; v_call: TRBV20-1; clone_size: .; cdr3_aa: CSAKTSGRLNEQFF
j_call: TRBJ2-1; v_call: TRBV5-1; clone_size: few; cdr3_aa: CASSETSGHSYNEQFF
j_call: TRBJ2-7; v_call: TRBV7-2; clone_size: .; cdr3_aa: CASSLDAGGTSYEQYF
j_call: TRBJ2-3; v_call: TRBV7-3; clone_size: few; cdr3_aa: CASSLNGQPLATQYF
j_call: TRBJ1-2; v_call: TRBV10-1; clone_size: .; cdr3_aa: CASSETRSGGYTF
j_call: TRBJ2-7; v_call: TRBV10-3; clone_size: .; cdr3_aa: CAISEPGTVASYEQYF
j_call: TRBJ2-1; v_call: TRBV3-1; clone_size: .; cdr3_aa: CASSQESWTSGINEQFF
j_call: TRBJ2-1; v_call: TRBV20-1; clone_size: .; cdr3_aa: CSARAGLAGANEQFF
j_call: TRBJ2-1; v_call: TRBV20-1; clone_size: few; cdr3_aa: CSARDSRDRVLAGPYNEQFF
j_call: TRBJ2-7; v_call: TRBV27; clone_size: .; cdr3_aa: CASSFLPSGIYEQYF
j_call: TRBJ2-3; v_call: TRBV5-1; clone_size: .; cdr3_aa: CASSLARYGASTDTQYF
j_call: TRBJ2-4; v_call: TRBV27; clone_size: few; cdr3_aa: CASSLAAFAKNIQYF
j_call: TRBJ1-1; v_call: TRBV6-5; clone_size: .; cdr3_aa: CASSYQGGYVEAFF
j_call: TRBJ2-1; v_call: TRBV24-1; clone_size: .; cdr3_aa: CATSVRDRGVREQFF
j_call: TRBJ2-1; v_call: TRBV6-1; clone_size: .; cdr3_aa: CASSPYLAGGGNEQFF